The 25 T cell receptor beta chains below all came from one sample that was sequenced in a study of neurological immune-mediated disorders. TCRdb reprocessed the 5' RACE reads with MiXCR, giving one entry per CDR3 protein. The sample contains approximately 50,000 distinct CDR3 sequences, over 9% of which appear only once. The specimen was PBMCs. The source is a man aged 65 to 85 with HTLV-1-associated myelopathy (HAM/TSP).

This clonotype has at least ten counts. V gene TRBV20-1 combines with J gene TRBJ2-1, with 9 bases that match TRBD2. The ends lost 6 bases at V and 4 bases at J; junction bases unmatched: 4. The CDR3 is made up of 13 amino acids. Per the germline V gene, CDR1 is DFQATT and CDR2 is SNEGSKA (reference sequence). CDR3 in amino acids: CSAPTSGYNEQFF. The CDR3, as DNA: TGCAGTGCCCCGACTAGCGGATACAATGAGCAGTTCTTC.

This clonotype has a count of ten or more. The chain joins TRBV14 to TRBJ1-2, with TRBD1 as a possible D gene (5 bases). Trimming took 4 bases from V and 0 from J, leaving 15 bases between them. Germline assignment: CDR1 SGHDN and CDR2 FVKESK. This CDR3 region has 16 residues. CDR3 sequence reads: CASSRRQSETNYGYTF. The CDR3 DNA sequence: TGTGCCAGCAGCCGACGACAGAGTGAAACTAACTATGGCTACACCTTC.

This clonotype was recorded many times. The rearrangement links TRBV7-3 to TRBJ2-5; tentative D call: TRBD2 (6 bases). V lost 4 bases, J lost 3 bases, and 12 bases lay in between. Germline CDR1 reads SGHTA; CDR2 reads FQGTGA. The CDR3 is made up of 14 amino acids. The CDR3 region has the DNA TGTGCCAGCAGCTCTCGTGGAGGGGAAGAGACCCAGTACTTC. Protein sequence: CASSSRGGEETQYF.

Ten or more counts support this clonotype. The rearrangement joins TRBV4-1 to TRBJ2-7; D is possibly TRBD1 (6 bases). V lost 0 bases, J lost 2 bases, and 20 bases lay in between. This CDR3 region has 18 residues. Germline CDR1 reads MGHRA; CDR2 reads YSYEKL. CDR3 region: CASSQEPLVQGATYEQYF. The CDR3 nucleotides are TGCGCCAGCAGCCAAGAACCACTAGTACAGGGAGCGACCTACGAGCAGTACTTC.

This clonotype showed up many times. The rearrangement links TRBV29-1 to TRBJ2-3; no firm D call. This CDR3 has 12 amino acids. Deletions cut 2 bases from V and 6 bases from J, with 9 bases between. Germline-derived CDR1 and CDR2 are SQVTM and ANQGSEA. The CDR3 reads CSVEQSTDTQYF. Here the CDR3 DNA reads TGCAGCGTTGAACAAAGTACGGATACGCAGTATTTT.

This clonotype occurred many times. The rearrangement links TRBV7-8 to TRBJ2-2; D ambiguous. This CDR3 spans 14 amino acids. V lost 6 bases and J lost 6, with 14 bases in between. CDR1 is SGHVS and CDR2 is FQNEAQ in the germline V gene. CDR3 nucleotides: TGTGCCAGCAGTACGATAAGTCAGGCCGGGGAGCTGTTTTTT. Its protein is CASSTISQAGELFF.

Ten or more counts support this clonotype. This chain uses TRBV12-3 or TRBV12-4 with TRBJ2-7; D is uncertain. The CDR3 runs 12 residues. V gave up 6 bases and J gave up 1 base, with 7 bases separating them. CDR3 region: CASRGRSYEQYF. The CDR3 DNA follows: TGTGCCAGCAGAGGCCGATCCTACGAGCAGTACTTC.

This clonotype has only a few counts. Given a much more abundant clone one base away, this may be a read error. This chain links TRBV12-3 or TRBV12-4 with TRBJ2-2, with D possibly TRBD1 on 6 matching bases. The germline V and J ends were trimmed by 4 bases and 9 bases, with 18 bases remaining between them. The CDR3 spans 15 residues. The DNA of the CDR3 is TGTGCCAGCAGTTCCAGGACAGCTAGGACCAGGGAGCTGTTTTTT. It codes for CASSSRTARTRELFF.

At least ten counts were recorded for this clonotype. The chain combines TRBV5-1 with TRBJ2-2; 11 nucleotides match TRBD2. V lost 6 bases to trimming and J lost 4 bases; unmatched junction nucleotides: 11. CDR1 is SGHRS, CDR2 YFSETQ, per germline. The CDR3 is 17 amino acids. Written as DNA, the CDR3 is TGCGCCAGCACCTCCCTTAGCGGGAGGGCCTTCACCGGGGAGCTGTTTTTT. It encodes CASTSLSGRAFTGELFF.

This clonotype was recorded at least ten times. This rearrangement joins TRBV28 to TRBJ2-5; no reliable D call. Between the trimmed V and J ends, which lost 8 bases and 5 bases, there was a span of 9 bases. This CDR3 comprises 11 residues. Germline CDR1 reads MDHEN; CDR2 reads SYDVKM. Written as DNA, the CDR3 is TGTGCCAGCGGGCGCTACGAGACCCAGTACTTC. It encodes CASGRYETQYF.

This clonotype occurred many times. The chain has TRBV5-5 and TRBJ2-3; D not certain. V was shortened by 3 bases and J by 2 bases, with 13 bases between the two germline ends. Germline V lookup: CDR1 SGHKS, CDR2 YYEKEE (reference sequence). This CDR3 has 15 residues. For the CDR3, the DNA is TGTGCCAGCAGCTCTCGCCCTAGTCACACAGATACGCAGTATTTT. It specifies CASSSRPSHTDTQYF.

This clonotype showed up many times. The chain recombines TRBV12-3 or TRBV12-4 with TRBJ2-5; D gene uncertain. Trimming stripped 1 base from V and 1 base from J, with 10 bases between. This CDR3 contains 15 residues. The CDR3 here is CASSLGGPSQETQYF. The DNA of the CDR3 is TGTGCCAGCAGTTTAGGTGGGCCGAGCCAAGAGACCCAGTACTTC.

This clonotype came up many times. V is TRBV7-2 and J is TRBJ1-1; 8 bases are shared with TRBD1. V was clipped by 3 bases and J by 0 bases; unmatched bases: 9. Germline V gene sequence: CDR1 SGHTA, CDR2 FQGNSA. The CDR3 totals 17 residues. The CDR3 sequence: CASSFIQGGRLNTEAFF. CDR3 nucleotides: TGTGCCAGCAGCTTTATACAGGGGGGCCGGTTGAACACTGAAGCTTTCTTT.

This clonotype appeared many times. This rearrangement joins TRBV7-2 to TRBJ2-3; D remains unclear. CDR3 length: 14 amino acids. Germline assignment: CDR1 SGHTA and CDR2 FQGNSA. V was pared by 1 base and J by 6 bases, with 11 bases between. The CDR3 bases are TGTGCCAGCAGCTTAGGGCTCGCCTTCGATACGCAGTATTTT. This translates into CASSLGLAFDTQYF.

This clonotype was counted ten times or more. V usage is TRBV7-2 and J usage is TRBJ2-3; D unclear. The CDR3 runs to 13 residues. Germline CDR1 SGHTA, CDR2 FQGNSA. V lost 4 bases, J lost 6 bases, and 11 bases lay in between. This CDR3 is CASSSPLSDTQYF. The CDR3 nucleotides are TGTGCCAGCAGCTCCCCCCTTTCCGATACGCAGTATTTT.

There are many counts of this clonotype. The rearrangement uses TRBV20-1 and TRBJ2-1; 9 bases map to TRBD2. Trimming at V came to 0 bases and at J to 4 bases, leaving 7 bases not matched to a gene. Germline assignment: CDR1 DFQATT and CDR2 SNEGSKA (reference sequence). The CDR3 loop spans 16 amino acids. The CDR3 DNA is TGCAGTGCTAGAGACCTGACTAGCGGACCTTACAATGAGCAGTTCTTC. As protein: CSARDLTSGPYNEQFF.

This clonotype was counted at least ten times. The rearrangement uses TRBV4-2 and TRBJ2-7; no clear D. CDR1 and CDR2 (germline): LGHNA, YNFKEQ. Between the trimmed V and J ends, which lost 3 bases and 0 bases, there was a span of 6 bases. This CDR3 comprises 13 residues. In DNA form, the CDR3 reads TGTGCCAGCAGCCACCACGGCTCCTACGAGCAGTACTTC. It codes for CASSHHGSYEQYF.

This clonotype appeared many times. The V call is TRBV5-1, the J call TRBJ2-7, with D perhaps TRBD2 (6 bases). Trimming took 2 bases from V and 2 from J, leaving 11 bases between them. CDR1 is SGHRS and CDR2 is YFSETQ in the germline V gene. The CDR3 runs to 14 residues. CDR3 coding DNA: TGCGCCAGCAGCTTCAGCGAGCGGGCCTACGAGCAGTACTTC. Amino acids: CASSFSERAYEQYF.

This clonotype was picked up many times. This chain connects TRBV4-3 to TRBJ2-5; D possibly matches TRBD1 or TRBD2 (5 bases each). V was shortened by 5 bases and J by 2 bases, with 15 bases between the two germline ends. This CDR3 has 15 amino acids. Per the germline V gene, CDR1 is LGHNA and CDR2 is YSLEER. This CDR3 reads CASSDAYGTQETQYF. CDR3 DNA sequence: TGCGCCAGCAGCGACGCGTATGGGACGCAAGAGACCCAGTACTTC.

Many counts were recorded for this clonotype. The rearrangement uses TRBV20-1 and TRBJ2-7; the D gene is possibly TRBD2 (6 bases). This CDR3 is built from 18 residues. The V and J ends lost 2 bases and 0 bases respectively, with 23 bases between them. CDR1 is DFQATT, CDR2 SNEGSKA, per germline (reference sequence). The CDR3 sequence: CSARPRPGPGSRSYEQYF. The CDR3 nucleotides read TGCAGTGCTAGACCCCGGCCGGGCCCCGGGAGTCGCTCCTACGAGCAGTACTTC.

This clonotype was observed at least ten times. The chain is built from TRBV11-2 and TRBJ2-2; D may be TRBD1 (6 bases). Germline CDR1 is SGHAT and CDR2 is FQNNGV. The V end lost 4 bases, the J end lost 5 bases, and 11 bases lay between the germline ends. This CDR3 contains 14 residues. The CDR3 loop is CASSSTGLTGELFF. CDR3 in DNA: TGTGCCAGCAGCTCAACAGGGCTTACCGGGGAGCTGTTTTTT.

This clonotype has ten or more counts. The rearrangement joins TRBV6-2 or TRBV6-3 to TRBJ2-7; TRBD2 agrees at 8 bases. This CDR3 spans 15 amino acids. V dropped 4 bases and J dropped 1; count of bases not matched to a gene: 6. Germline assignment: CDR1 MNHEY and CDR2 SVGEGT. The CDR3 bases are TGTGCCAGCAGTTCCGCGGGAGGAGGATCCTACGAGCAGTACTTC. Protein product: CASSSAGGGSYEQYF.

This clonotype was observed at least ten times. The V and J genes are TRBV28 and TRBJ2-1; D is unresolved. The CDR3 covers 12 residues. The ends were cut back, 1 base at V and 7 bases at J, with 5 bases in the middle. CDR1 MDHEN and CDR2 SYDVKM come from the germline V gene. CDR3 in amino acids: CASSLSRNEQFF. The CDR3 DNA is TGTGCCAGCAGTTTATCCAGAAATGAGCAGTTCTTC.

This clonotype has at least ten counts. The gene calls are TRBV3-1 and TRBJ1-5; maybe TRBD1 (6 bases). V was shortened by 0 bases and J by 7 bases, with 10 bases between the two germline ends. Germline CDR1 LGHDT, CDR2 YNNKEL (reference sequence). This CDR3 has 14 residues. Written as DNA, the CDR3 is TGTGCCAGCAGCCAAGATTGGAGGGGGCAGCCCCAGCATTTT. Translation gives CASSQDWRGQPQHF.

There are many counts of this clonotype. The chain is built from TRBV12-3 or TRBV12-4 and TRBJ2-1, with D possibly being TRBD1 (5 bases). Trimming cost V 7 bases and J 15 bases, with 19 bases left between them. This CDR3 is built from 12 residues. CDR3 loop: CASTEDIPPPFF. The CDR3 DNA sequence: TGTGCCAGCACCGAGGACATACCCCCCCCGTTCTTC.